The 14 T cell receptor beta chains below all came from one sample that was sequenced in a study of CD8 T cells in ankylosing spondylitis. General study points: In ankylosing spondylitis blood, a motif of roughly eight highly homologous TCR beta variants appeared characteristic.

Each CDR3 protein is one row after TCRdb ran MiXCR on the 5' RACE reads. This table has 700,000 or so distinct CDR3 sequences, roughly 20% appearing once. These TCRs are of unknown antigen specificity. Sequencing input: blood, either unsorted or a sorted T cell fraction (not recorded which). The receptor set was obtained from a male donor with ankylosing spondylitis.

This clonotype was detected a few times. The gene calls are TRBV20-1 and TRBJ2-1; TRBD2 matches 14 bases. CDR3 length equals 14 residues. CDR1 and CDR2 from the germline V gene are DFQATT and SNEGSKA (reference sequence). Losses at the gene ends were 3 bases for V and 5 bases for J; bases not matched to a gene: 0. CDR3 loop: CSARGLAGDNEQFF. The CDR3 DNA reads as TGCAGTGCTAGGGGACTAGCGGGAGACAATGAGCAGTTCTTC.

V is TRBV4-2 and J is TRBJ2-1; the match to TRBD2 covers 8 bases. Trimming removed 3 bases from V and 6 bases from J; junction bases left unmatched: 7. Per the germline V gene, CDR1 is LGHNA and CDR2 is YNFKEQ. The CDR3 contains 15 residues. CDR3 region: CASSHNSGTSNEQFF. As DNA, the CDR3 is TGTGCCAGCAGCCATAATAGCGGGACGAGCAATGAGCAGTTCTTC.

The chain is built from TRBV27 and TRBJ2-7, with D perhaps matching TRBD2 (7 bases). Germline V gene lookup returns CDR1 MNHEY and CDR2 SMNVEV (reference sequence). Deletions cut 5 bases from V and 3 bases from J, with 14 bases between. The CDR3 is 14 residues long. The CDR3 coding sequence is TGTGCCAGCAGTATAAAAGGGGGGGGCTACGAGCAGTACTTC. Protein sequence: CASSIKGGGYEQYF.

This clonotype has at least ten counts. This chain connects TRBV12-3 or TRBV12-4 to TRBJ2-1, with D perhaps matching TRBD1 (6 bases). The ends were cut back, 6 bases at V and 15 bases at J, with 15 bases in the middle. The CDR3 runs 11 residues. CDR3 sequence reads: CASSLGATRFF. The CDR3 bases are TGTGCCAGCAGCCTGGGGGCTACGCGGTTCTTC.

This clonotype was observed at least ten times. This chain connects TRBV12-3 or TRBV12-4 to TRBJ2-2, with D unresolved. This CDR3 is built from 13 residues. V lost 6 bases and J lost 5, with 10 bases in between. As DNA, the CDR3 is TGTGCCAGCAGGGCTGTAGGAACCGGGGAGCTGTTTTTT. Translation: CASRAVGTGELFF.

The gene calls are TRBV7-9 and TRBJ2-7; 7 bases are a match to TRBD2. With 5 bases clipped from V and 7 bases from J, the junction kept 11 bases outside the gene matches. Germline V gene sequence: CDR1 SEHNR, CDR2 FQNEAQ (reference sequence). The CDR3 has 14 residues. CDR3 nucleotide sequence: TGTGCCAGCAGCCCTACCGCGGGAGTTGTTGAGCAGTACTTC. This gives the protein CASSPTAGVVEQYF. Combining the CDR3 with reference TRBV7-9 and TRBJ2-7 gives the whole variable domain DTGVSQNPRHKITKRGQNVTFRCDPISEHNRLYWYRQTLGQGPEFLTYFQNEAQLEKSRLLSDRFSAERPKGSFSTLEIQRTEQGDSAMYLCASSPTAGVVEQYFGPGTRLTVT.

The CDR3 is CASSLGGGWGQPQHF. The CDR3 DNA reads TGTGCCAGCAGCTTAGGGGGAGGTTGGGGTCAGCCCCAGCATTTT. The chain uses TRBV7-9 and TRBJ1-5; D remains unclear. This CDR3 contains 15 residues. The germline CDR1 and CDR2 sequences are SEHNR and FQNEAQ (reference sequence). V was pared by 1 base and J by 6 bases, with 13 bases between.

This clonotype was recorded a few times. This chain uses TRBV12-3 or TRBV12-4 with TRBJ2-7; TRBD1 might be the D (6 bases). The CDR3 extends over 12 amino acids. The V and J ends lost 5 bases and 5 bases respectively, with 10 bases between them. The CDR3 DNA reads as TGTGCCAGCAGTACCCACAGGGACGAGCAGTACTTC. Translated, it gives CASSTHRDEQYF.

V is TRBV7-9 and J is TRBJ1-2; D unresolved. This CDR3 is 14 amino acids long. Germline loops: CDR1 SEHNR, CDR2 FQNEAQ (reference sequence). The V gene lost 2 bases and the J gene lost 1 base, with 8 bases spanning the gap. CDR3 coding DNA: TGTGCCAGCAGCTTAACACAGCTTAACTATGGCTACACCTTC. Protein product: CASSLTQLNYGYTF. Full variable domain (outside the CDR3, taken from reference TRBV7-9 and TRBJ1-2): DTGVSQNPRHKITKRGQNVTFRCDPISEHNRLYWYRQTLGQGPEFLTYFQNEAQLEKSRLLSDRFSAERPKGSFSTLEIQRTEQGDSAMYLCASSLTQLNYGYTFGSGTRLTVV.

This clonotype was observed a handful of times. The rearrangement uses TRBV6-2 or TRBV6-3 and TRBJ2-1; D may be TRBD1 (7 bases). This CDR3 comprises 14 residues. The V end was cut by 6 bases, the J end by 8 bases, with 17 bases between. Germline V gene lookup returns CDR1 MNHEY and CDR2 SVGEGT. The CDR3 coding sequence is TGTGCCAGCAGCAGGGGGGTGGGAGCAGATGAGCAGTTCTTC. Protein: CASSRGVGADEQFF.

This clonotype occurred a few times. The chain employs TRBV29-1 and TRBJ1-1; D unclear. Trimming left V 0 bases short and J 6 bases short, with 8 bases between. Germline V gene sequence: CDR1 SQVTM, CDR2 ANQGSEA. The CDR3 runs 12 residues. The CDR3 is CSVEEEIPEAFF. The CDR3 DNA is TGCAGCGTTGAAGAGGAGATCCCTGAAGCTTTCTTT. The variable domain in full, with the rest retrieved from reference TRBV29-1 and TRBJ1-1, is SAVISQKPSRDICQRGTSLTIQCQVDSQVTMMFWYRQQPGQSLTLIATANQGSEATYESGFVIDKFPISRPNLTFSTLTVSNMSPEDSSIYLCSVEEEIPEAFFGQGTRLTVV.

The V call is TRBV12-3 or TRBV12-4, the J call TRBJ2-7; TRBD1 aligns across 8 bases. The CDR3 is 14 residues long. The V segment lost 5 bases and the J segment 6 bases; nucleotides outside the gene matches: 9. CDR3 in amino acids: CASSRYRGYGEQYF. CDR3 in DNA: TGTGCCAGCAGTCGATACAGGGGGTACGGCGAGCAGTACTTC.

This clonotype has at least ten counts. This chain connects TRBV12-3 or TRBV12-4 to TRBJ1-1; no firm D call. The CDR3 sequence is 14 residues long. Trimming pared 1 base from V and 1 base from J, leaving 7 bases between. The CDR3 protein is CASSLVTANTEAFF. The CDR3 DNA sequence: TGTGCCAGCAGTTTAGTAACTGCGAACACTGAAGCTTTCTTT.

This clonotype was detected only a few times. The CDR3 loop is CATLGQNYGYTF. Here the CDR3 DNA reads TGTGCCACCTTGGGACAGAACTATGGCTACACCTTC. This chain joins TRBV28 and TRBJ1-2; 7 bases agree with TRBD1. The CDR3 runs 12 residues. V lost 10 bases, J lost 2 bases, and 4 bases stayed unmatched. The germline V gene has CDR1 MDHEN and CDR2 SYDVKM.